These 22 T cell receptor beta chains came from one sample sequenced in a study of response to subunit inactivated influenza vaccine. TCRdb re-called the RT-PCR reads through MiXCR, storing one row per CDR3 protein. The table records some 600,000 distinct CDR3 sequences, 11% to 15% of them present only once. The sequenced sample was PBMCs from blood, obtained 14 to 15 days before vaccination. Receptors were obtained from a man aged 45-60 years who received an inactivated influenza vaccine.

CDR3 region: CASSILEGKTQYF. DNA for the CDR3: TGTGCCAGCAGCATACTAGAAGGGAAGACCCAGTACTTC. The J gene is TRBJ2-5, the V gene TRBV7-9; D may be TRBD2 (5 bases). V was pared by 5 bases and J by 6 bases, with 13 bases between. CDR1 and CDR2 (germline): SEHNR, FQNEAQ (reference sequence). The CDR3 length is 13 residues.

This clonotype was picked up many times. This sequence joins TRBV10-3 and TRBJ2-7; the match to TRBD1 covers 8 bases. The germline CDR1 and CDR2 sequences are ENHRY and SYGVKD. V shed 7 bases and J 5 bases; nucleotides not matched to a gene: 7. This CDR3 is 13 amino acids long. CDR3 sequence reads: CAITKTGADEQYF. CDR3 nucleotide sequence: TGTGCCATCACTAAGACAGGGGCCGACGAGCAGTACTTC.

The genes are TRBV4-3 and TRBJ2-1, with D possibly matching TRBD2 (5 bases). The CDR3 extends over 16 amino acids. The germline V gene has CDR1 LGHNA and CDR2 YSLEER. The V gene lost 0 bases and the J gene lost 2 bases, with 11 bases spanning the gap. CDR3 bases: TGCGCCAGCAGCCAAGAACCCAGCGGTGCCTACAATGAGCAGTTCTTC. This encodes CASSQEPSGAYNEQFF.

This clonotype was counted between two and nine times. The chain's CDR3 is CASSQSGVSEQFF. In DNA, the CDR3 is TGCGCCAGCAGCCAATCCGGGGTTTCGGAGCAGTTCTTC. The V gene is TRBV4-1, the J gene TRBJ2-1; D possibly corresponds to TRBD2 (5 bases). Trimming cost V 2 bases and J 10 bases, with 12 bases left between them. Germline V gives CDR1 MGHRA, CDR2 YSYEKL. This CDR3 spans 13 amino acids.

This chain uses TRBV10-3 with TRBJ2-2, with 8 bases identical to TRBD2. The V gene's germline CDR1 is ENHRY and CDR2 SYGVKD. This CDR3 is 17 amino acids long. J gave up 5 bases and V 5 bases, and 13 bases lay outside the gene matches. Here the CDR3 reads CAISPIGTREGTGELFF. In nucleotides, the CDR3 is TGTGCCATCAGTCCCATTGGGACACGGGAGGGGACCGGGGAGCTGTTTTTT.

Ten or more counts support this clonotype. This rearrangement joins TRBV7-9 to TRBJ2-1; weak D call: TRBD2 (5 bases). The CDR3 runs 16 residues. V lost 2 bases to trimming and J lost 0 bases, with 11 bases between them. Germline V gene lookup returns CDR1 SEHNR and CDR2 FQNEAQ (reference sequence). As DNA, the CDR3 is TGTGCCAGCAGCTTACCCACTAGTTCCTCCTACAATGAGCAGTTCTTC. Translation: CASSLPTSSSYNEQFF.

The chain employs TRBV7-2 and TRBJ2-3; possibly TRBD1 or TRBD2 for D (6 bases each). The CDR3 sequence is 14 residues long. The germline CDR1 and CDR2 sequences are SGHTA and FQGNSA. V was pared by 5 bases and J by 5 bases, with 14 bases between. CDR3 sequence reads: CASSPGGREDTQYF. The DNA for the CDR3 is TGTGCCAGCAGCCCCGGGGGCAGGGAAGATACGCAGTATTTT. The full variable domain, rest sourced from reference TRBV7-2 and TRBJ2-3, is GAGVSQSPSNKVTEKGKDVELRCDPISGHTALYWYRQSLGQGLEFLIYFQGNSAPDKSGLPSDRFSAERTGGSVSTLTIQRTQQEDSAVYLCASSPGGREDTQYFGPGTRLTVL.

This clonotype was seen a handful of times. CDR3 coding DNA: TGCAGTGCTAGTAAACAGGGGGACGTCTATGGCTACACCTTC. It is translated as CSASKQGDVYGYTF. J is TRBJ1-2 and V is TRBV20-1; TRBD1 aligns across 8 bases. V shed 3 bases and J 4 bases; nucleotides not matched to a gene: 7. This CDR3 has 14 residues. CDR1 DFQATT and CDR2 SNEGSKA come from the germline V gene (reference sequence).

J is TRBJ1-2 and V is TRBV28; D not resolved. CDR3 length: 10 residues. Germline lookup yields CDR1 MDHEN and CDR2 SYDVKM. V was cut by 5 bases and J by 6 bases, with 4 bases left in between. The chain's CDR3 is CASSGHGYTF. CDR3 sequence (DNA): TGTGCCAGCAGTGGACATGGCTACACCTTC.

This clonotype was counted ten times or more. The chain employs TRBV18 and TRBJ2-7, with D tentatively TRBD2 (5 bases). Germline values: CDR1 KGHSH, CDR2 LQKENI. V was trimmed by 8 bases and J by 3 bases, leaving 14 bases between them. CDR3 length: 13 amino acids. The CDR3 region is CASSPPGNYEQYF. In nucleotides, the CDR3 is TGTGCCAGCAGCCCGCCGGGGAACTACGAGCAGTACTTC. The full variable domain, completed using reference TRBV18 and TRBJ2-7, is NAGVMQNPRHLVRRRGQEARLRCSPMKGHSHVYWYRQLPEEGLKFMVYLQKENIIDESGMPKERFSAEFPKEGPSILRIQQVVRGDSAAYFCASSPPGNYEQYFGPGTRLTVT.

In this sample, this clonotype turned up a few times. The CDR3 nucleotides are TGCGCCAGCAGCCCCGGACAGGAAAAACTGTTTTTT. This encodes CASSPGQEKLFF. This sequence joins TRBV5-1 and TRBJ1-4; D is possibly TRBD1 (6 bases). This CDR3 spans 12 amino acids. In germline, CDR1 is SGHRS, CDR2 YFSETQ. V lost 4 bases and J lost 8, with 9 bases in between.

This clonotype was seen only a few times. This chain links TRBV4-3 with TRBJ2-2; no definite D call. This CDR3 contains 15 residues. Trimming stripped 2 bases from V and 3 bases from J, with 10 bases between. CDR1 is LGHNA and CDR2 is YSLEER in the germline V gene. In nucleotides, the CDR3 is TGCGCCAGCAGCCAACGGACCTCTTACACCGGGGAGCTGTTTTTT. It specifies CASSQRTSYTGELFF.

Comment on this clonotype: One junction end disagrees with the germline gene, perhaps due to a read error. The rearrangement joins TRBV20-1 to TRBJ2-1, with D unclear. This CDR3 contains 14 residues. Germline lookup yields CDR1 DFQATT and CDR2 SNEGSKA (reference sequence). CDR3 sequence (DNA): TGCAGTGCTGGAGAAACCCCTAGTCGTCATGAGCAGTTCTTC. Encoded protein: CSAGETPSRHEQFF.

CDR3 sequence reads: CSASVGSSYNEQFF. The DNA of the CDR3 is TGCAGTGCTAGCGTGGGTAGCTCCTACAATGAGCAGTTCTTC. The chain joins TRBV20-1 to TRBJ2-1, with no clear D. Germline CDR1 is DFQATT and CDR2 is SNEGSKA (reference sequence). The CDR3 is 14 residues long. Trimming took 3 bases from V and 0 from J, leaving 9 bases between them.

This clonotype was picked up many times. This chain's CDR3 is CSARSRSDRYNEQFF. The DNA of the CDR3 is TGCAGTGCTAGATCGCGCTCGGACCGCTACAATGAGCAGTTCTTC. This chain links TRBV20-1 with TRBJ2-1; D unresolved. This CDR3 region has 15 residues. The germline V and J ends were trimmed by 2 bases and 3 bases, with 14 bases remaining between them. Germline CDR1 reads DFQATT; CDR2 reads SNEGSKA (reference sequence).

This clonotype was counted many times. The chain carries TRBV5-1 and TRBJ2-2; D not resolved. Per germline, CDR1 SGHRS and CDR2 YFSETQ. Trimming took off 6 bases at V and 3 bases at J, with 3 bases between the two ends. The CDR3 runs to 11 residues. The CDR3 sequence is CASTYTGELFF. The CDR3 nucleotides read TGCGCCAGCACGTACACCGGGGAGCTGTTTTTT.

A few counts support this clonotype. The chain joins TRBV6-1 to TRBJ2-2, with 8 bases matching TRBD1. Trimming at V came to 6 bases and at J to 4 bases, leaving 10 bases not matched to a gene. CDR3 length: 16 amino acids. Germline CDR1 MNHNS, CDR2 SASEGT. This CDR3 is CASSPWQGAGTGELFF. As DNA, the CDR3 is TGTGCCAGCAGCCCCTGGCAGGGGGCAGGCACCGGGGAGCTGTTTTTT.

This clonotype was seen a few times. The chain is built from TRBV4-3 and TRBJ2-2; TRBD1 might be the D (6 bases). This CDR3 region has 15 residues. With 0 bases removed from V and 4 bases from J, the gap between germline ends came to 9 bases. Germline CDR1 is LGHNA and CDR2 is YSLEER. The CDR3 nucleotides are TGCGCCAGCAGCCAAGAAGACAGGACCACCGGGGAGCTGTTTTTT. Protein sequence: CASSQEDRTTGELFF.

The CDR3 DNA reads TGTGCCAGCAGCCATGTACTGGGACTAGCGGCTTACAATGAGCAGTTCTTC. This codes for CASSHVLGLAAYNEQFF. The rearrangement joins TRBV14 to TRBJ2-1, with TRBD2 identical over 11 bases. The CDR3 is 17 amino acids. J was trimmed by 4 bases and V by 3 bases; bases with no gene match: 8. Germline values: CDR1 SGHDN, CDR2 FVKESK.

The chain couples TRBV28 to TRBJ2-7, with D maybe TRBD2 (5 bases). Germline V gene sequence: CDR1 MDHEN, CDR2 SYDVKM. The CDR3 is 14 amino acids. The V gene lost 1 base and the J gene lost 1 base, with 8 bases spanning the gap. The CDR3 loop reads CASSLFGSSYEQYF. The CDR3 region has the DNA TGTGCCAGCAGTTTATTTGGGAGTTCCTACGAGCAGTACTTC.

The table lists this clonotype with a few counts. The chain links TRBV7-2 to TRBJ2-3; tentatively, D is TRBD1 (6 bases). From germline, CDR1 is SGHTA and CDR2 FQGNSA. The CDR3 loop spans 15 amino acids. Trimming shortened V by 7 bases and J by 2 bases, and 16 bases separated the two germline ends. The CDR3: CASNRPGHTTDTQYF. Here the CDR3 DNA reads TGTGCCAGCAATCGACCGGGACATACCACAGATACGCAGTATTTT. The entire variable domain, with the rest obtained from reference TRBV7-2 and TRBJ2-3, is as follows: GAGVSQSPSNKVTEKGKDVELRCDPISGHTALYWYRQSLGQGLEFLIYFQGNSAPDKSGLPSDRFSAERTGGSVSTLTIQRTQQEDSAVYLCASNRPGHTTDTQYFGPGTRLTVL.

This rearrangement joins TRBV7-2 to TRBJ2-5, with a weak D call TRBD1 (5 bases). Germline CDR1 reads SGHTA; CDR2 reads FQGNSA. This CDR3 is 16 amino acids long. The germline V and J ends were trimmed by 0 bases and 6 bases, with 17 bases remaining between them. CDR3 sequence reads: CASSLAPTEVRQTQYF. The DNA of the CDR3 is TGTGCCAGCAGCTTAGCACCGACAGAGGTTCGGCAGACCCAGTACTTC.